The 27 T cell receptor beta chains below come from one sample, sequenced in a study of blood T cells in healthy people across ages (dated by TCRdb to 2014 to 2015). The method was 5' RACE. Instrument used: Illumina HiSeq 2500. A second PCR of about 6 to 11 cycles was run with a J-beta primer mix and a sample-barcoded 5' primer. TCRdb trimmed public reads at Q25 via fastp, called clones via MiXCR and kept in-frame beta chains. Each entry is one CDR3 protein sequence, shown with its most common DNA and genes. The sample table contains around 900,000 distinct CDR3 sequences; only one count was recorded for roughly half of them. About a fifth of the sample comes from the top ten. Input material: blood. All receptors come from a woman aged 60-75 years in good health.

This sequence joins TRBV20-1 and TRBJ1-2; TRBD1 matches at 9 bases. Germline assignment: CDR1 DFQATT and CDR2 SNEGSKA (reference sequence). The CDR3 sequence is 12 residues long. The J segment lost 12 bases and the V segment lost 5 bases, leaving 10 bases of the junction unmatched. The CDR3 spells CSAGGQGRVDTF. The CDR3 nucleotides read TGCAGTGCTGGGGGACAGGGTAGAGTAGACACCTTC.

The V gene is TRBV24-1, the J gene TRBJ2-3; D gene uncertain. This CDR3 region has 13 residues. The V end was cut by 2 bases, the J end by 1 base, with 3 bases between. Germline assignment: CDR1 KGHDR and CDR2 SFDVKD. The CDR3 protein is CATSDWGTDTQYF. For the CDR3, the DNA is TGTGCCACCAGTGATTGGGGCACAGATACGCAGTATTTT.

Comment on this clonotype: A junction boundary mismatches the germline segment, possibly from a read error. The chain combines TRBV28 with TRBJ2-1; perhaps TRBD2 as D (6 bases). CDR3 size: 17 residues. Germline values: CDR1 MDHEN, CDR2 SYDVKM. Written as DNA, the CDR3 is TGTGCCGGCAGTTCCCCCTCTAGCGCGAGCTCCTACAATGAGCAGTTCTTC. Translation gives CAGSSPSSASSYNEQFF.

This chain joins TRBV18 and TRBJ2-3; a weak D match, TRBD1 (5 bases). Germline V gene data show CDR1 as KGHSH and CDR2 as LQKENI. This CDR3 is 15 amino acids long. V was shortened by 6 bases and J by 1 base, with 14 bases between the two germline ends. For the CDR3, the DNA is TGTGCCAGCTCCCGAAGCCAGGGTCGCACAGATACGCAGTATTTT. It yields the protein CASSRSQGRTDTQYF. Supplemented by reference TRBV18 and TRBJ2-3, the full variable domain reads NAGVMQNPRHLVRRRGQEARLRCSPMKGHSHVYWYRQLPEEGLKFMVYLQKENIIDESGMPKERFSAEFPKEGPSILRIQQVVRGDSAAYFCASSRSQGRTDTQYFGPGTRLTVL.

The rearrangement uses TRBV11-1 and TRBJ2-2; 9 positions agree with TRBD2. The CDR3 has 16 residues. Germline lookup yields CDR1 SGHAT and CDR2 FQDESV (reference sequence). V was clipped by 5 bases and J by 5 bases; unmatched bases: 9. The CDR3 bases are TGTGCCAGCAGCCCAGGTCGGCTAGCGGGAACCGGGGAGCTGTTTTTT. As protein: CASSPGRLAGTGELFF.

J is TRBJ2-3 and V is TRBV7-3; D is ambiguous. Trimming pared 4 bases from V and 8 bases from J, leaving 13 bases between. This CDR3 contains 13 residues. Germline V gene data show CDR1 as SGHTA and CDR2 as FQGTGA. The CDR3 loop reads CASSYDSPGTQYF. The CDR3 DNA is TGTGCCAGCAGCTATGACTCGCCAGGTACGCAGTATTTT. Full variable domain (outside the CDR3, taken from reference TRBV7-3 and TRBJ2-3): GAGVSQTPSNKVTEKGKYVELRCDPISGHTALYWYRQSLGQGPEFLIYFQGTGAADDSGLPNDRFFAVRPEGSVSTLKIQRTERGDSAVYLCASSYDSPGTQYFGPGTRLTVL.

The chain is built from TRBV12-3 or TRBV12-4 and TRBJ2-5; D is unresolved. The CDR3 is made up of 13 amino acids. Trimming took off 5 bases at V and 4 bases at J, with 11 bases between the two ends. The CDR3: CASSARARETQYF. The CDR3 region has the DNA TGTGCCAGCAGTGCCCGGGCCAGAGAGACCCAGTACTTC.

This clonotype occurred a few times. The rearrangement uses TRBV4-1 and TRBJ2-7, with 8 bases aligning to TRBD1. The germline gives CDR1 MGHRA, CDR2 YSYEKL. Trimming took 1 base from V and 2 from J; bases not matched to a gene: 4. This CDR3 has 15 residues. The CDR3 is CASSQADRDPYEQYF. For the CDR3, the DNA is TGCGCCAGCAGCCAAGCGGACAGGGACCCCTACGAGCAGTACTTC.

The chain joins TRBV25-1 to TRBJ1-6; D is perhaps TRBD1 (5 bases). V lost 1 base to trimming and J lost 8 bases, with 9 bases between them. The CDR3 has 14 amino acids. Per the germline V gene, CDR1 is MGHDK and CDR2 is SYGVNS. Written as DNA, the CDR3 is TGTGCCAGCAGTGAATCAGGGAAGCATTCACCCCTCCACTTT. Translation: CASSESGKHSPLHF. Filled out from reference TRBV25-1 and TRBJ1-6, the complete variable domain reads EADIYQTPRYLVIGTGKKITLECSQTMGHDKMYWYQQDPGMELHLIHYSYGVNSTEKGDLSSESTVSRIRTEHFPLTLESARPSHTSQYLCASSESGKHSPLHFGNGTRLTVT.

The rearrangement links TRBV4-1 to TRBJ2-3; D unresolved. The germline V gene encodes CDR1 MGHRA and CDR2 YSYEKL. Trimming pared 4 bases from V and 6 bases from J, leaving 20 bases between. The CDR3 spans 16 residues. The CDR3 coding sequence is TGCGCCAGCAGCCCCCCCGCTGCCCTTAAGTGGGATACGCAGTATTTT. As protein: CASSPPAALKWDTQYF.

J is TRBJ1-5 and V is TRBV12-3 or TRBV12-4; TRBD1 might be the D (6 bases). Trimming stripped 8 bases from V and 6 bases from J, with 23 bases between. The CDR3 is 16 amino acids. CDR3 DNA sequence: TGTGCCAGCGCTATCTCGGGGGGGCGCGGGAGTCAGCCCCAGCATTTT. Protein product: CASAISGGRGSQPQHF.

The V gene is TRBV21-1, the J gene TRBJ2-5; the table's TRBD2 call for D was not verified on the DNA. TRBV21-1 corresponds to a pseudogene. This CDR3 comprises 18 residues. The CDR3 sequence: CASSVGTSGREARETQYF. CDR3 nucleotides: TGTGCCAGCAGTGTTGGGACTAGCGGGAGGGAGGCGAGAGAGACCCAGTACTTC.

This chain joins TRBV20-1 and TRBJ2-3, with D possibly matching TRBD2 (5 bases). Trimming left V 0 bases short and J 5 bases short, with 18 bases between. From germline, CDR1 is DFQATT and CDR2 SNEGSKA (reference sequence). CDR3 size: 16 residues. The CDR3 DNA follows: TGCAGTGCTAGAGATTCGGCGAGGGCAAGCGGAGATACGCAGTATTTT. It yields the protein CSARDSARASGDTQYF.

In this sample, this clonotype turned up a few times. J is TRBJ2-7 and V is TRBV6-1; 12 bases are a match to TRBD2. CDR1 is MNHNS, CDR2 SASEGT, per germline. There are 16 residues in the CDR3. Unmatched junction bases numbered 4, after V lost 4 bases and J lost 0 bases. The CDR3 loop reads CASSAEGLAGSYEQYF. The DNA for the CDR3 is TGTGCCAGCAGTGCAGAGGGACTAGCGGGCTCCTACGAGCAGTACTTC.

The gene calls are TRBV28 and TRBJ2-1, with 9 bases lining up with TRBD2. From germline, CDR1 is MDHEN and CDR2 SYDVKM. This CDR3 comprises 16 residues. J lost 4 bases, V lost 6 bases, and 10 bases had no gene match. In DNA, the CDR3 is TGTGCCAGCAGGGACTTAGCGGGAGTACTTTACAATGAGCAGTTCTTC. Translating gives CASRDLAGVLYNEQFF.

This clonotype showed up just a few times. The J gene is TRBJ1-6, the V gene TRBV7-8; no firm D call. V was clipped by 5 bases and J by 13 bases, with 15 bases between them. CDR1 is SGHVS and CDR2 is FQNEAQ in the germline V gene. This CDR3 contains 13 residues. For the CDR3, the DNA is TGTGCCAGCAGCCCTCGGACCACCAAGCCCCTCCACTTT. It is translated as CASSPRTTKPLHF.

This clonotype turned up a few times. The chain combines TRBV28 with TRBJ2-4; D perhaps matches TRBD2 (6 bases). Per germline, CDR1 MDHEN and CDR2 SYDVKM. CDR3 length equals 12 residues. The ends were cut back, 3 bases at V and 13 bases at J, with 13 bases in the middle. The CDR3 region has the DNA TGTGCCAGCAGTTTGGACGTTCGGGAGCAGTACTTC. Protein: CASSLDVREQYF.

This clonotype was found a few times. The chain carries TRBV29-1 and TRBJ1-2; 7 bases agree with TRBD1. The germline V gene has CDR1 SQVTM and CDR2 ANQGSEA. With 3 bases clipped from V and 0 bases from J, the junction kept 7 bases outside the gene matches. The CDR3 length is 15 residues. DNA of the CDR3: TGCAGCGTTGAGTCCTTACAGGGGACTAACTATGGCTACACCTTC. Translation gives CSVESLQGTNYGYTF.

This clonotype was found a few times. The chain is built from TRBV20-1 and TRBJ2-3, with D possibly being TRBD2 (5 bases). The V and J ends lost 5 bases and 0 bases respectively, with 9 bases between them. This CDR3 comprises 13 residues. Germline V gives CDR1 DFQATT, CDR2 SNEGSKA (reference sequence). CDR3: CSASRTSTDTQYF. CDR3 nucleotides: TGCAGTGCTTCCCGGACTAGCACAGATACGCAGTATTTT.

Only a few counts were recorded for this clonotype. This chain uses TRBV20-1 with TRBJ2-7; unclear D gene. This CDR3 comprises 16 residues. Germline values: CDR1 DFQATT, CDR2 SNEGSKA (reference sequence). The V end was cut by 0 bases, the J end by 3 bases, with 18 bases between. The CDR3 sequence: CSARDQIRFGLYEQYF. The CDR3 nucleotides are TGCAGTGCTAGAGATCAGATCAGATTTGGGCTCTACGAGCAGTACTTC.

V and J are TRBV15 and TRBJ2-7; 9 bases match TRBD1. The CDR3 contains 15 residues. Germline values: CDR1 LNHNV, CDR2 YYDKDF (reference sequence). V lost 0 bases, J lost 7 bases, and 7 bases stayed unmatched. CDR3 residues: CATSRDRTGVPEQYF. CDR3 coding DNA: TGTGCCACCAGCAGAGATAGGACAGGGGTTCCGGAGCAGTACTTC.

The V gene is TRBV7-3, the J gene TRBJ2-7; D is uncertain. This CDR3 has 15 residues. V shed 5 bases and J shed 4 bases, with 18 bases lying between them. CDR1 SGHTA and CDR2 FQGTGA come from the germline V gene. The CDR3 is CASSVLDRASYEQYF. CDR3 nucleotide sequence: TGTGCCAGCAGCGTTTTAGATAGGGCTTCGTACGAGCAGTACTTC.

V gene TRBV5-8 combines with J gene TRBJ2-1; TRBD2 aligns across 11 bases. This CDR3 contains 15 residues. Germline V gene sequence: CDR1 SGHTS, CDR2 YDEGEE. V gave up 4 bases and J gave up 9 bases; unmatched junction bases: 9. In DNA form, the CDR3 reads TGTGCCAGCAGCCTTAGCGGGAGGGCCAGTAGTGAGCAGTTCTTC. It codes for CASSLSGRASSEQFF.

The chain combines TRBV7-8 with TRBJ2-3; the D is unclear. V was cut by 2 bases and J by 7 bases, with 13 bases left in between. CDR3 size: 14 residues. The germline CDR1 and CDR2 sequences are SGHVS and FQNEAQ. In DNA form, the CDR3 reads TGTGCCAGCAGCTTACTTGTGGTAAAGAATACGCAGTATTTT. It codes for CASSLLVVKNTQYF.

Ten or more counts support this clonotype. The chain combines TRBV12-3 or TRBV12-4 with TRBJ2-1; 9 bases are a match to TRBD2. This CDR3 has 14 residues. V lost 6 bases, J lost 2 bases, and 2 bases stayed unmatched. CDR3 sequence reads: CASRTSGTYNEQFF. The CDR3, as DNA: TGTGCCAGCAGGACTAGCGGAACCTACAATGAGCAGTTCTTC.

This clonotype was counted a few times. This rearrangement joins TRBV10-3 to TRBJ2-3; no clear D. Trimming left V 10 bases short and J 6 bases short, with 14 bases between. The CDR3 is 12 residues long. CDR1 is ENHRY and CDR2 is SYGVKD in the germline V gene. This chain's CDR3 is CATHGMGDTQYF. CDR3 coding DNA: TGTGCCACCCACGGAATGGGCGATACGCAGTATTTT.

This clonotype was counted a few times. J is TRBJ1-2 and V is TRBV29-1; D may be TRBD1 (6 bases). This CDR3 is built from 16 residues. V lost 0 bases, J lost 3 bases, and 17 bases lay in between. CDR1 is SQVTM and CDR2 is ANQGSEA in the germline V gene. The CDR3 coding sequence is TGCAGCGTTGAAGATTCGGGGGCGACGCCGGACTATGGCTACACCTTC. As protein: CSVEDSGATPDYGYTF.